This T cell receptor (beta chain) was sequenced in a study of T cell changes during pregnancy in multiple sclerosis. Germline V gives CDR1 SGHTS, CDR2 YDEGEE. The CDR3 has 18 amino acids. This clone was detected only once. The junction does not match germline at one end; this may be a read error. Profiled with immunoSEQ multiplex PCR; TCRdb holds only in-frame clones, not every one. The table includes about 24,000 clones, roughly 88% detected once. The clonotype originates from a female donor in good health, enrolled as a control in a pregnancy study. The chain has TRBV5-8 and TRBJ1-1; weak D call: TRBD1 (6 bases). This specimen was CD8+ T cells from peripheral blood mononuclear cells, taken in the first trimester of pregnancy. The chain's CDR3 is CASSHTYRVLGRNAEAFF. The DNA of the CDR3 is TGTGCCAGCAGCCATACCTACAGGGTTTTAGGCAGGAACGCTGAAGCTTTCTTT.